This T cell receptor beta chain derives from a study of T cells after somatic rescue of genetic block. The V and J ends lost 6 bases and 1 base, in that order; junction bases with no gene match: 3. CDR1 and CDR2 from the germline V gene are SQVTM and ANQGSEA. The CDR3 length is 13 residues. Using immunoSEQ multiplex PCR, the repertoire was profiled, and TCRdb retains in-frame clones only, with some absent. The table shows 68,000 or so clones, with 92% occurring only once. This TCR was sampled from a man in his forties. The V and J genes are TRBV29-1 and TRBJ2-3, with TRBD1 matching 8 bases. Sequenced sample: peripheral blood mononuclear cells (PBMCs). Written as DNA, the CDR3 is TGCAGCGTCGAGACAGGGGGCACAGATACGCAGTATTTT. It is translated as CSVETGGTDTQYF.